The 32 T cell receptor beta chains below were found in one sample sequenced in a study of low-dose radiotherapy and immunotherapy resistance in tumors. Both TCRalpha and TCRbeta chains were reverse transcribed with V-gene-specific primers. The PCR that amplified TCRs ran for around 20 cycles, relying on a constant-region primer and a V-primer adapter. MiXCR was run by TCRdb on the reads, yielding one entry per CDR3 protein. The sample lists 45,000 to 75,000 distinct CDR3 sequences; approximately 25% were seen once. Specified time point: before trial treatment. The sequenced sample was PBMCs, obtained before treatment. The origin of the receptors is a male donor with prostate cancer.

Points on this clonotype: The DNA is left out, because the CDR3 cannot be placed on it with certainty; the CDR3 is given as TCRdb lists it. This chain joins TRBV2 and TRBJ1-2; TRBD1 was called by the table and not checked on the DNA. CDR1 and CDR2 (germline): SNHLY, FYNNEI. Ends included, the CDR3 has 24 residues. The CDR3 region is CASTLDQGSYNEQFFGPGSSGYTF.

This clonotype was detected ten times or more. The chain links TRBV10-3 to TRBJ2-7; 11 bases fit TRBD2. The V gene end was trimmed by 11 bases and the J gene end by 2 bases; junction bases not matched to a gene: 8. Germline CDR1 reads ENHRY; CDR2 reads SYGVKD. This CDR3 is 14 amino acids long. The CDR3 spells CAGASTSGTYEQYF. CDR3 bases: TGTGCCGGCGCTTCGACTAGCGGGACCTACGAGCAGTACTTC.

At least ten counts were recorded for this clonotype. The genes are TRBV28 and TRBJ2-3, with 13 bases matching TRBD2. CDR3 length equals 19 residues. The J segment lost 4 bases and the V segment lost 7 bases, leaving 17 bases of the junction unmatched. Germline V gene data show CDR1 as MDHEN and CDR2 as SYDVKM. In DNA, the CDR3 is TGTGCCAGCACCTTAATCGGACTAGCGGGAGTAAGAAACGCAGATACGCAGTATTTT. The encoded protein is CASTLIGLAGVRNADTQYF. Drawing the rest from reference TRBV28 and TRBJ2-3, the complete variable domain is DVKVTQSSRYLVKRTGEKVFLECVQDMDHENMFWYRQDPGLGLRLIYFSYDVKMKEKGDIPEGYSVSREKKERFSLILESASTNQTSMYLCASTLIGLAGVRNADTQYFGPGTRLTVL.

This clonotype was observed many times. The chain uses TRBV11-2 and TRBJ2-3; D remains unclear. This CDR3 comprises 15 residues. CDR1 is SGHAT, CDR2 FQNNGV, per germline. The ends were cut back, 1 base at V and 3 bases at J, with 11 bases in the middle. The CDR3 here is CASSLGLGTTDTQYF. Written as DNA, the CDR3 is TGTGCCAGCAGCTTAGGGCTCGGAACGACAGATACGCAGTATTTT.

The chain has TRBV2 and TRBJ1-4; D possibly corresponds to TRBD1 (5 bases). CDR1 is SNHLY, CDR2 FYNNEI, per germline. The CDR3 has 15 residues. V was cut by 6 bases and J by 5 bases, with 16 bases left in between. Written as DNA, the CDR3 is TGTGCCAGCAGCCTTGGGGGTATCGGGAATGAAAAACTGTTTTTT. Translated: CASSLGGIGNEKLFF.

This clonotype was counted ten times or more. The chain couples TRBV11-2 to TRBJ2-7; 16 bases are a match to TRBD2. V dropped 6 bases and J dropped 2; count of bases not matched to a gene: 10. There are 18 residues in the CDR3. CDR1 is SGHAT, CDR2 FQNNGV, per germline. CDR3 region: CASSHPGLAGGQTYEQYF. DNA for the CDR3: TGTGCCAGCAGTCATCCGGGACTAGCGGGGGGGCAGACCTACGAGCAGTACTTC.

The CDR3, as DNA: TGTGCCAGCAGCTTGTGGCTAGCCGGAGGGATGTTCTTC. Protein sequence: CASSLWLAGGMFF. V usage is TRBV5-4 and J usage is TRBJ2-1, with D maybe TRBD2 (6 bases). Germline-derived CDR1 and CDR2 are SGHNT and YYREEE (reference sequence). V lost 1 base, J lost 15 bases, and 17 bases lay in between. The CDR3 extends over 13 amino acids.

This clonotype was observed many times. This chain joins TRBV20-1 and TRBJ2-7; no clear D. The CDR3 extends over 14 amino acids. Germline-derived CDR1 and CDR2 are DFQATT and SNEGSKA (reference sequence). The germline V and J ends were trimmed by 2 bases and 0 bases, with 11 bases remaining between them. CDR3 nucleotide sequence: TGCAGTGCTAGAACCCCAGGTTACTCCTACGAGCAGTACTTC. Translated, it gives CSARTPGYSYEQYF.

About this clonotype itself: A far larger clone is just one base off, so this is likely a read error. The chain uses TRBV6-1 and TRBJ2-1; TRBD2 is a possible D gene (6 bases). V was cut by 4 bases and J by 10 bases, with 17 bases left in between. Germline CDR1 reads MNHNS; CDR2 reads SASEGT. This CDR3 spans 14 amino acids. CDR3 in DNA: TGTGCCAGCAGTGCCTACCCTTCGGACTACGAGCAGTTCTTC. Its protein product is CASSAYPSDYEQFF.

This clonotype was recorded at least ten times. The rearrangement joins TRBV30 to TRBJ1-2; 10 nucleotides align to TRBD1. The CDR3 runs to 14 residues. J lost 2 bases, V lost 5 bases, and 5 bases had no gene match. CDR1 is GTSNPN, CDR2 SVGIG, per germline (reference sequence). The CDR3 reads CAWAGTGANYGYTF. In DNA, the CDR3 is TGTGCCTGGGCCGGGACAGGGGCCAACTATGGCTACACCTTC.

In this sample, this clonotype turned up once. This likely traces to a read error, being one base from a far larger clone. The V and J genes are TRBV13 and TRBJ2-5; D assignment may be TRBD1 or TRBD2 (5 bases each). Trimming stripped 3 bases from V and 4 bases from J, with 18 bases between. In germline, CDR1 is PRHDT, CDR2 FYEKMQ (reference sequence). The length of the CDR3 is 16 residues. The CDR3 loop reads CASSLFGGEGRETQYF. DNA for the CDR3: TGTGCCAGCAGCTTGTTCGGCGGAGAGGGACGAGAGACCCAGTACTTC.

Note on this clonotype: It is likely a read error: a sequence one base away is far more abundant. The chain has TRBV30 and TRBJ2-7; possible D gene TRBD2, 6 bases. Germline-derived CDR1 and CDR2 are GTSNPN and SVGIG (reference sequence). V was trimmed by 4 bases and J by 7 bases, leaving 23 bases between them. The CDR3 spans 15 residues. The CDR3 protein is CAWNFGAAGGDEQYF. DNA for the CDR3: TGTGCCTGGAACTTCGGAGCGGCTGGAGGGGATGAGCAGTACTTC.

In its sample, this clonotype was seen many times. The rearrangement links TRBV7-9 to TRBJ1-2, with D tentatively TRBD1 (6 bases). The CDR3 is made up of 14 amino acids. Germline assignment: CDR1 SEHNR and CDR2 FQNEAQ (reference sequence). V lost 5 bases and J 5 bases, leaving 15 bases between the germline ends. CDR3 region: CASSLGGGQYGYTF. The DNA for the CDR3 is TGTGCCAGCAGCCTAGGCGGGGGGCAGTATGGCTACACCTTC.

There are many counts of this clonotype. The CDR3, as DNA: TGCAGTGCTAGAGATTTAAGGGGGACCGCGGGCGAGCAGTACTTC. Amino acid sequence: CSARDLRGTAGEQYF. The V and J genes are TRBV20-1 and TRBJ2-7; D perhaps matches TRBD1 (6 bases). With 0 bases removed from V and 6 bases from J, the gap between germline ends came to 18 bases. CDR1 DFQATT and CDR2 SNEGSKA come from the germline V gene (reference sequence). This CDR3 has 15 amino acids.

There are many counts of this clonotype. V gene TRBV9 combines with J gene TRBJ2-7; TRBD1 aligns across 9 bases. The V and J ends lost 3 bases and 2 bases, in that order; junction bases with no gene match: 6. The V gene's germline CDR1 is SGDLS and CDR2 YYNGEE. CDR3 length: 15 residues. In nucleotides, the CDR3 is TGTGCCAGCAGCGCCCGGGACAGGGCCGCCTACGAGCAGTACTTC. Its protein product is CASSARDRAAYEQYF.

This clonotype was seen repeatedly, ten times or more. The chain has TRBV5-1 and TRBJ2-1, with 8 bases fitting TRBD2. The germline CDR1 and CDR2 sequences are SGHRS and YFSETQ. There are 14 residues in the CDR3. With 4 bases clipped from V and 7 bases from J, the junction kept 7 bases outside the gene matches. The CDR3 region is CASSISGSGNEQFF. The CDR3, as DNA: TGCGCCAGCAGCATAAGCGGGAGTGGGAATGAGCAGTTCTTC.

The CDR3 loop reads CASSLGQAYTGELFF. CDR3 DNA: TGCGCCAGCAGCCTGGGACAGGCATACACCGGGGAGCTGTTTTTT. V gene TRBV5-1 combines with J gene TRBJ2-2, with 8 bases lining up with TRBD1. The CDR3 extends over 15 amino acids. After removal of 4 bases from V and 3 bases from J, the junction contained 5 bases not matched to a gene. CDR1 SGHRS and CDR2 YFSETQ come from the germline V gene.

The chain is built from TRBV9 and TRBJ2-5, with 10 bases fitting TRBD2. Germline CDR1 SGDLS, CDR2 YYNGEE. The V and J ends lost 4 bases and 1 base, in that order; junction bases with no gene match: 7. This CDR3 spans 16 amino acids. The CDR3 nucleotides are TGTGCCAGCAGCTTTGCTAGCGGGGGCCGCCAAGAGACCCAGTACTTC. It codes for CASSFASGGRQETQYF.

This clonotype has a handful of counts. The chain is built from TRBV2 and TRBJ2-7, with TRBD2 as a possible D gene (5 bases). The CDR3 is 12 amino acids. Germline V gives CDR1 SNHLY, CDR2 FYNNEI. With 7 bases removed from V and 3 bases from J, the gap between germline ends came to 10 bases. The CDR3 is CASTQDYYEQYF. The CDR3 DNA is TGTGCCAGCACCCAAGACTACTACGAGCAGTACTTC.

This chain uses TRBV7-6 with TRBJ2-3; D assignment may be TRBD1 or TRBD2 (6 bases each). This CDR3 spans 17 amino acids. The V gene's germline CDR1 is SGHVS and CDR2 FNYEAQ. The V end was cut by 6 bases, the J end by 2 bases, with 21 bases between. The CDR3 spells CASSRPLGGGPTDTQYF. The DNA of the CDR3 is TGTGCCAGCAGTCGTCCCCTAGGAGGGGGGCCCACAGATACGCAGTATTTT.

Comments on this clonotype: With a far larger clone one base away, a read error is the likely cause. The CDR3: CASSEVAGQTDTQYF. The CDR3 bases are TGTGCCAGCAGCGAAGTAGCGGGACAGACAGATACGCAGTATTTT. The chain employs TRBV6-1 and TRBJ2-3; tentative D call: TRBD2 (8 bases). The CDR3 has 15 amino acids. The germline gives CDR1 MNHNS, CDR2 SASEGT.

Turning to this clonotype: A far larger clone differs by one base, so this is likely a read error. The chain has TRBV6-1 and TRBJ2-7; 11 positions agree with TRBD2. This CDR3 comprises 17 residues. Germline V gives CDR1 MNHNS, CDR2 SASEGT. With 5 bases clipped from V and 7 bases from J, the junction kept 16 bases outside the gene matches. CDR3 nucleotide sequence: TGTGCCAGCAGTCCCACTAGCGGGGGAGTATCCTACAATGAGCAGTACTTC. Protein product: CASSPTSGGVSYNEQYF.

The J gene is TRBJ2-3, the V gene TRBV6-8, with 11 nucleotides matching TRBD1. Germline V gene lookup returns CDR1 MNHGY and CDR2 SAAAGT. Trimming cost V 2 bases and J 0 bases; bases outside gene matches: 10. The CDR3 is 19 residues long. The CDR3 region is CASSYSRDRGGPSTDTQYF. The CDR3 bases are TGTGCCAGCAGTTACAGTAGGGACAGGGGGGGACCTAGCACAGATACGCAGTATTTT.

This clonotype was detected ten times or more. The genes are TRBV7-8 and TRBJ2-3; 13 bases align to TRBD2. Germline CDR1 is SGHVS and CDR2 is FQNEAQ. CDR3 length equals 16 residues. V lost 4 bases to trimming and J lost 6 bases; unmatched junction nucleotides: 7. The CDR3 reads CASSSSGTSGADTQYF. CDR3 DNA sequence: TGTGCCAGCAGCTCCTCCGGGACTAGCGGGGCCGATACGCAGTATTTT. Full variable domain (missing parts from reference TRBV7-8 and TRBJ2-3): GAGVSQSPRYKVAKRGQDVALRCDPISGHVSLFWYQQALGQGPEFLTYFQNEAQLDKSGLPSDRFFAERPEGSVSTLKIQRTQQEDSAVYLCASSSSGTSGADTQYFGPGTRLTVL.

This clonotype was seen ten or more times. The rearrangement uses TRBV6-6 and TRBJ2-2, with TRBD2 matching 10 bases. Trimming at V came to 4 bases and at J to 4 bases, leaving 6 bases not matched to a gene. This CDR3 is built from 16 residues. Germline CDR1 reads MNHNY; CDR2 reads SVGAGI (reference sequence). Here the CDR3 DNA reads TGTGCCAGCAGTTTCCAACTAGCGGGGCCCACCGGGGAGCTGTTTTTT. Protein product: CASSFQLAGPTGELFF.

This clonotype was picked up many times. The rearrangement joins TRBV12-3 or TRBV12-4 to TRBJ1-1; tentatively, D is TRBD1 (5 bases). The CDR3 sequence is 13 residues long. V was cut by 10 bases and J by 5 bases, with 17 bases left in between. The CDR3, as DNA: TGTGCCACGCGAACACAGGTTCGGACTGAAGCTTTCTTT. It translates to CATRTQVRTEAFF.

The chain combines TRBV4-2 with TRBJ1-5; D gene unclear. CDR3 length: 13 residues. The V gene lost 0 bases and the J gene lost 7 bases, with 7 bases spanning the gap. Germline CDR1 reads LGHNA; CDR2 reads YNFKEQ. In DNA form, the CDR3 reads TGTGCCAGCAGCCAAGATTCATGGCAGCCCCAGCATTTT. Translated, it gives CASSQDSWQPQHF.

This clonotype was observed at least ten times. The chain uses TRBV3-1 and TRBJ1-1, with no clear D. Germline V CDR1 and CDR2: LGHDT, YNNKEL (reference sequence). Trimming removed 4 bases from V and 5 bases from J, with 11 bases in between. The CDR3 extends over 13 amino acids. This CDR3 reads CASSLGRRTEAFF. For the CDR3, the DNA is TGTGCCAGCAGCCTAGGGAGGCGGACTGAAGCTTTCTTT.

This clonotype was detected many times. The chain combines TRBV19 with TRBJ2-1; the match to TRBD2 covers 15 bases. This CDR3 region has 17 residues. Germline CDR1 and CDR2: LNHDA and SQIVND (reference sequence). Trimming at V came to 7 bases and at J to 7 bases, leaving 11 bases not matched to a gene. CDR3 residues: CASNNIGLAGGGNEQFF. As DNA, the CDR3 is TGTGCCAGTAACAACATCGGACTAGCGGGGGGGGGGAATGAGCAGTTCTTC.

V usage is TRBV5-5 and J usage is TRBJ1-1; D possibly corresponds to TRBD1 (5 bases). The CDR3 consists of 15 residues. In germline, CDR1 is SGHKS, CDR2 YYEKEE (reference sequence). V was pared by 4 bases and J by 0 bases, with 13 bases between. CDR3 residues: CASSQGRSMNTEAFF. CDR3 DNA: TGTGCCAGCAGCCAGGGCCGGAGTATGAACACTGAAGCTTTCTTT.

The sample holds many counts of this clonotype. This rearrangement joins TRBV5-1 to TRBJ2-3; 13 bases align to TRBD2. Losses at the gene ends were 3 bases for V and 10 bases for J; bases not matched to a gene: 11. CDR1 and CDR2 (germline): SGHRS, YFSETQ. This CDR3 is built from 16 residues. CDR3 residues: CASSSRLAGGLQAQYF. The CDR3 bases are TGCGCCAGCAGCTCCCGACTAGCGGGGGGCCTACAAGCGCAGTATTTT.

This clonotype was seen at least ten times. This sequence joins TRBV4-1 and TRBJ2-5; a weak D match, TRBD1 (5 bases). The CDR3 is 15 residues long. Trimming shortened V by 1 base and J by 4 bases, and 13 bases separated the two germline ends. Per germline, CDR1 MGHRA and CDR2 YSYEKL. In DNA, the CDR3 is TGCGCCAGCAGCCAAGTGGGGCTTCAAAGAGAGACCCAGTACTTC. This translates into CASSQVGLQRETQYF.